This is a list of T cell receptor beta chains from one sample in a study of CD4 T cells in relation to SARS-CoV-2 and coronaviruses. TCRdb's table, derived via immunoSEQ multiplex PCR, lists solely in-frame clones and lacks some. Of roughly 57,000 clones in the sample, roughly 89% were seen once. Sequencing was carried out using memory CD4+ T cells from PBMCs. Every receptor here comes from a human donor in good health. CDR3s include the opening cysteine and the closing phenylalanine or tryptophan. A D gene is named only where the DNA matches it firmly. Only part of the rows carry a size: once, few, many, or a class if the clone is expanded.

j_call v_call d_call clone_size cdr3_nt cdr3_aa
TRBJ1-1 TRBV4-2 NA NA TGTGCCAGCAGCCAAGGACACGGGGACGGGGACAAAGCTTTCTTT CASSQGHGDGDKAFF
TRBJ2-7 TRBV5-4 TRBD2 NA TGTGCCAGCAGCTTCGGACTAGCGGGAGATCTAGGGCAGTACTTC CASSFGLAGDLGQYF
TRBJ2-4 TRBV10-3 NA NA TGTGCCATCAGTGCAGGGACTCTAGCCAAAAACATTCAGTACTTC CAISAGTLAKNIQYF
TRBJ2-2 TRBV11-3 NA NA TGTGCCAGCAGCTTAGGAGAAGGACTAAGTAAATCCGGGGAGCTGTTTTTT CASSLGEGLSKSGELFF
TRBJ2-1 TRBV6-4 TRBD1 NA TGTGCCAGCAAAGGACAGGGGGAATACAATGAGCAGTTCTTC CASKGQGEYNEQFF
TRBJ2-7 TRBV11-2 TRBD1 NA TGTGCCAGCAGCCCTTCTACAGGGGGCTACGAGCAGTACTTC CASSPSTGGYEQYF
TRBJ1-6 TRBV21-1 NA once TGTGCCAGCAGCAAAAATAAGAAGGAGTATTCACCCCTCCACTTT CASSKNKKEYSPLHF
TRBJ2-7 TRBV18 TRBD2 NA TGTGCCAGCTCACCATTCCAGCGGGAAGACTACGAGCAGTACTTC CASSPFQREDYEQYF
TRBJ2-7 TRBV27 TRBD1 NA TGTGCCAGCAGTTCGGCAGGGGGCCCTTCCTCCTACGAGCAGTACTTC CASSSAGGPSSYEQYF
TRBJ2-1 TRBV9 NA NA TGTGCCAGCAGCGCGGAAGGGGGACTGATAGGGAATGAGCAGTTCTTC CASSAEGGLIGNEQFF
TRBJ2-1 TRBV6-5 TRBD2 NA TGTGCCAGCAGTTACCAACTAGCGGTGGATGAGCAGTTCTTC CASSYQLAVDEQFF
TRBJ1-5 TRBV5-6 TRBD1 NA TGTGCCAGCAGCTTCCGTACACCGGGACAGGGAGGTAGGCCCCAGCATTTT CASSFRTPGQGGRPQHF
TRBJ2-3 TRBV7-2 TRBD2 once TGTGCCAGCAGCGGGAGGGCCCCGAATACGCAGTATTTT CASSGRAPNTQYF
TRBJ2-6 TRBV24-1 NA NA TGTGCCACCAGTCAGGGGTCTGGGGCCAACGTCCTGACTTTC CATSQGSGANVLTF
TRBJ2-3 TRBV5-1 TRBD2 NA TGCGCCAGCAGCTTACCCGGGACTAGCGGAGCAGGATCTAGCACAGATACGCAGTATTTT CASSLPGTSGAGSSTDTQYF
TRBJ2-7 TRBV6-5 TRBD1 NA TGTGCCAGCAGTTGGGGGGGACAGGGTAGCTCCTACGAGCAGTACTTC CASSWGGQGSSYEQYF
TRBJ1-1 TRBV7-9 NA NA TGTGCCAGCAGGTCCGGGGGCTCGTCAATGAACACTGAAGCTTTCTTT CASRSGGSSMNTEAFF
TRBJ1-1 TRBV3-1/TRBV3-2 NA NA TGTGCCAGCAGCCTGAGCGGGGGGGGCACTGAAGCTTTCTTT CASSLSGGGTEAFF
TRBJ1-1 TRBV7-9 NA NA TGTGCCAGCAGCCCTACCTTTGCCACTGTGAACACTGAAGCTTTCTTT CASSPTFATVNTEAFF
TRBJ2-7 TRBV5-1 TRBD2 NA TGCGCCAGCAGCTTACTACGCGGGAGCTACGAGCAGTACTTC CASSLLRGSYEQYF
TRBJ2-1 TRBV5-4 TRBD2 NA TGTGCCAGCAGAAATCCGGGACTAGGGTACAATGAGCAGTTCTTC CASRNPGLGYNEQFF
TRBJ1-5 TRBV2 NA NA TGTGCCAGCAGTGCAAGGTGGGGTCAGCCCCAGCATTTT CASSARWGQPQHF
TRBJ2-7 TRBV28 NA NA TGTGCCAGCAGTCAGACGTGGAAGGGTGACGAGCAGTACTTC CASSQTWKGDEQYF
TRBJ2-3 TRBV11-2 NA NA TGTGCCAGCAGCGCCCGCGGGTCTGGAGGGGGAATCACAGATACGCAGTATTTT CASSARGSGGGITDTQYF
TRBJ2-3 TRBV3-1/TRBV3-2 NA NA TGTGCCAGCAAGGGGCAGGGAGGTGCAGATACGCAGTATTTT CASKGQGGADTQYF
TRBJ2-1 TRBV11-2 TRBD2 NA TGTGCCAGCAGCTGGAGAAGCGGGAGGGACAATGAGCAGTTCTTC CASSWRSGRDNEQFF
TRBJ2-7 TRBV27 TRBD2 NA TGTGCCAGCAGTTCGTTAGCGGGAGGGTCCTACGAGCAGTACTTC CASSSLAGGSYEQYF
TRBJ2-3 TRBV20-1 NA NA TGCAGTGCTATCAGGGGAAATACGCAGTATTTT CSAIRGNTQYF
TRBJ2-1 TRBV10-1 TRBD2 once TGCGCCAGCAGTGCTAGCGGTATACTCCAGTTCTTC CASSASGILQFF
TRBJ2-7 TRBV7-9 TRBD1 NA TGTGCCAGCAGCAGGACAGGGGGCGTAGACGAGCAGTACTTC CASSRTGGVDEQYF
TRBJ2-6 TRBV7-3 NA NA TGTGCCAGCAGCTTAATGGGGACAAGCTCTGGGGCCAACGTCCTGACTTTC CASSLMGTSSGANVLTF
TRBJ1-5 TRBV11-2 NA few TGTGCCAGCAGCTTAGGGCAGAATCAGCCCCAGCATTTT CASSLGQNQPQHF
TRBJ2-1 TRBV7-6 TRBD2 once TGTGCCAGCAGCTTAACCCCCACGCTAGCGGGAGGGGGAAATGAGCAGTTCTTC CASSLTPTLAGGGNEQFF
TRBJ1-1 TRBV28 TRBD1 NA TGTGCCAGCAGCCGGGCAGGGGGGAACACTGAAGCTTTCTTT CASSRAGGNTEAFF
TRBJ1-6 TRBV20-1 TRBD1 NA TGCAGTGCTAGTCAGGACAGGGGGCCAAATTCACCCCTCCACTTT CSASQDRGPNSPLHF
TRBJ1-5 TRBV19 NA NA TGTGCCAGCGGGATCGCGAATCAGCCCCAGCATTTT CASGIANQPQHF
TRBJ2-2 TRBV3-1/TRBV3-2 TRBD1 NA TGTGCCAGCAGCCAATGGACAGGGGGCGGCACCGGGGAGCTGTTTTTT CASSQWTGGGTGELFF
TRBJ2-1 TRBV20-1 TRBD2 NA TGCAGTGCTAGTCTAGCGGGAGGGTGGCAGTTCTTC CSASLAGGWQFF
TRBJ2-7 TRBV27 NA NA TGTGCCAGCAGTTTAGAACGCTTTGCCTACGAGCAGTACTTC CASSLERFAYEQYF
TRBJ1-5 TRBV19 TRBD1 NA TGTGCCAGTAGTATAGATGGGACAGTGTACAATCAGCCCCAGCATTTT CASSIDGTVYNQPQHF
TRBJ1-2 TRBV19 NA once TGTGCCAGTAGTATATCCCAGGGACGGACCTATGGCTACACCTTC CASSISQGRTYGYTF
TRBJ2-7 TRBV28 NA NA TGTGCCAGCAGGCCGACACTGAACTACGAGCAGTACTTC CASRPTLNYEQYF